This TCR beta chain was captured by sequencing in a study of T cells of healthy individuals. TCRdb redid the calling of the 5' RACE reads with MiXCR, one entry per CDR3 protein. This table holds roughly 87,000 distinct CDR3 sequences, 17% found once. Germline V lookup: CDR1 LNHDA, CDR2 SQIVND (reference sequence). V was pared by 4 bases and J by 0 bases, with 11 bases between. This CDR3 comprises 15 residues. This TCR was sampled from a human donor in good health. The chain employs TRBV19 and TRBJ2-3, with D possibly TRBD2 on 6 matching bases. The CDR3 DNA sequence: TGTGCCAGTAGTAGCGGGACTCTGAGCACAGATACGCAGTATTTT. Its translation is CASSSGTLSTDTQYF.